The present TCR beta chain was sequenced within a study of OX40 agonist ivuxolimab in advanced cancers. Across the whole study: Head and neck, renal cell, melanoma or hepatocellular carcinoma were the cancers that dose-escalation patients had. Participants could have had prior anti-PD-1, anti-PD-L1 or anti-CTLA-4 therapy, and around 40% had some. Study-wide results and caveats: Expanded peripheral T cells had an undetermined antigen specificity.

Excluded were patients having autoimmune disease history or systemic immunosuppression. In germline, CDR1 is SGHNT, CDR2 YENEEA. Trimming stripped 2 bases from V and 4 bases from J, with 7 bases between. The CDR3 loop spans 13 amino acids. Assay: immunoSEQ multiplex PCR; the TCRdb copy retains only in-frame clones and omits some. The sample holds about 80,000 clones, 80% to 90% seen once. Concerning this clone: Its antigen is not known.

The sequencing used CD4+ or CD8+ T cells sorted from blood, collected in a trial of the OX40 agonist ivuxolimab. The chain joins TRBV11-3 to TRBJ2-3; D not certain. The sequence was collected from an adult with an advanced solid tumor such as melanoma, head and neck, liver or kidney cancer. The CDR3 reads CASSLRVADTQYF. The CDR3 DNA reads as TGTGCCAGCAGCTTACGGGTTGCAGATACGCAGTATTTT. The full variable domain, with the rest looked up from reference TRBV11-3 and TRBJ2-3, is EAGVVQSPRYKIIEKKQPVAFWCNPISGHNTLYWYLQNLGQGPELLIRYENEEAVDDSQLPKDRFSAERLKGVDSTLKIQPAELGDSAVYLCASSLRVADTQYFGPGTRLTVL.